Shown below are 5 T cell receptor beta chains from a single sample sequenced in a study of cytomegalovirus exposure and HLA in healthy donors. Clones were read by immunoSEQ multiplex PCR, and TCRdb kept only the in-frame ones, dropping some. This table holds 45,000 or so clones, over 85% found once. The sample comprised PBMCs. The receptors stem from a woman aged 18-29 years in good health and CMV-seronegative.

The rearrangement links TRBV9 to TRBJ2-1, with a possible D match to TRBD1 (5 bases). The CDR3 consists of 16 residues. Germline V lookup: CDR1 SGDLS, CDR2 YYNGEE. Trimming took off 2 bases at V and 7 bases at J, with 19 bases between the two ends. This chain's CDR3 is CASSVATANKGNEQFF. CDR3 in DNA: TGTGCCAGCAGCGTGGCAACAGCCAACAAGGGGAATGAGCAGTTCTTC.

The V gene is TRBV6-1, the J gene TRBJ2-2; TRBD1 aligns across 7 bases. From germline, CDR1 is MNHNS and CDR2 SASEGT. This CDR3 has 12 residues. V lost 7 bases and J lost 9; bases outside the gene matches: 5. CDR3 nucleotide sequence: TGTGCCAGCACTCGACAGGGTTGGGAGCTGTTTTTT. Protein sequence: CASTRQGWELFF.

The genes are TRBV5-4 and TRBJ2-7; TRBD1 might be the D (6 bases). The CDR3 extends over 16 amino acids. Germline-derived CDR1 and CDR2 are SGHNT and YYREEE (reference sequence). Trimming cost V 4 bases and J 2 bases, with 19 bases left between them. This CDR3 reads CASSLDQGPRPYEQYF. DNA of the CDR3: TGTGCCAGCAGCCTAGACCAGGGGCCTCGCCCCTACGAGCAGTACTTC.

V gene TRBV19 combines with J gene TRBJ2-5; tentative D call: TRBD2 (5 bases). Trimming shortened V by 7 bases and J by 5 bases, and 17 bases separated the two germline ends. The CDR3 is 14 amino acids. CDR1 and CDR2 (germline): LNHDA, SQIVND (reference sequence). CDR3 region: CASTSSGNRETQYF. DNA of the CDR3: TGTGCCAGTACTTCATCCGGGAACCGGGAGACCCAGTACTTC. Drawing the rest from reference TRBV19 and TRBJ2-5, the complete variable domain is DGGITQSPKYLFRKEGQNVTLSCEQNLNHDAMYWYRQDPGQGLRLIYYSQIVNDFQKGDIAEGYSVSREKKESFPLTVTSAQKNPTAFYLCASTSSGNRETQYFGPGTRLLVL.

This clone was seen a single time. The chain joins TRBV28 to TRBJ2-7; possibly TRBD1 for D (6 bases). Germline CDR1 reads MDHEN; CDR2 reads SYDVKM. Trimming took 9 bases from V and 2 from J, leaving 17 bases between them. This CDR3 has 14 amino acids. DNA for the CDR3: TGTGCCAGTACCATAGGGACATCCGCCTACGAGCAGTACTTC. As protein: CASTIGTSAYEQYF.